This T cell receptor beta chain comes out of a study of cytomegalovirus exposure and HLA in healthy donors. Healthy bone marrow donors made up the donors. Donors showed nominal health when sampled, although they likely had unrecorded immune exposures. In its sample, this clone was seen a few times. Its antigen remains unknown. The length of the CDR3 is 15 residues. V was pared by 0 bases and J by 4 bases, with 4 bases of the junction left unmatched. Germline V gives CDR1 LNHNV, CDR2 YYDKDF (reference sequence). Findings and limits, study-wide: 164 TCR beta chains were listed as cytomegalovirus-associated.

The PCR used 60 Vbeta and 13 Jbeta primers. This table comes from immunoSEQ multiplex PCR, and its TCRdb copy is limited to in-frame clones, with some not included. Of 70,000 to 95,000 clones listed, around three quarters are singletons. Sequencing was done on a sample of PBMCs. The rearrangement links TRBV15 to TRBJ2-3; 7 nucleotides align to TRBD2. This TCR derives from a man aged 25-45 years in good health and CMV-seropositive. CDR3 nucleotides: TGTGCCACCAGCAGAGAGGGAGGGTATTCAGATACGCAGTATTTT. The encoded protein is CATSREGGYSDTQYF.